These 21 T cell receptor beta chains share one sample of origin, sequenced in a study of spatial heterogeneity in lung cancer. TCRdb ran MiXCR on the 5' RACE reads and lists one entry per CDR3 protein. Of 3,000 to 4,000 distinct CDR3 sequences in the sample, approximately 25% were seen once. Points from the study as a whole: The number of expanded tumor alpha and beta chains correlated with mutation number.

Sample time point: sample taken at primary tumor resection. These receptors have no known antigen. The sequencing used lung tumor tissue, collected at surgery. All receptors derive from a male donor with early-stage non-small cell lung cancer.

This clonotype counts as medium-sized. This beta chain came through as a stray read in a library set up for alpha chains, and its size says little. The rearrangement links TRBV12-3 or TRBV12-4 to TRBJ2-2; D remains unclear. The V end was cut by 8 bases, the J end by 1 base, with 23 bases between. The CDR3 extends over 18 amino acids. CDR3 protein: CASSPESLGWQNTGELFF. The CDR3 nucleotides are TGTGCCAGCTCCCCGGAGTCCCTCGGCTGGCAGAACACCGGGGAGCTGTTTTTT.

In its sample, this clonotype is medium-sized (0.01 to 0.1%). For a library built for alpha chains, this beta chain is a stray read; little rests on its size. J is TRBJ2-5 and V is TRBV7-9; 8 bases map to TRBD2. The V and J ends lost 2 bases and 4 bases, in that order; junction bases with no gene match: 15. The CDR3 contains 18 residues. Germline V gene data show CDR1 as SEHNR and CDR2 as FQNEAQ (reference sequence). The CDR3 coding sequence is TGTGCCAGCAGCTTACTCCAGTCGGGAGGGCTAAGAACAGAGACCCAGTACTTC. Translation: CASSLLQSGGLRTETQYF.

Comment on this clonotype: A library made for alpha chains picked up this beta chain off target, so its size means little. Here the CDR3 DNA reads TGTGCCAGCAGCTTTAACAGGTTATCCGGGGAGCTGTTTTTT. It yields the protein CASSFNRLSGELFF. The chain has TRBV7-9 and TRBJ2-2; D might be TRBD1 (5 bases). CDR3 length equals 14 residues. The V end lost 3 bases, the J end lost 6 bases, and 11 bases lay between the germline ends. Germline CDR1 reads SEHNR; CDR2 reads FQNEAQ (reference sequence).

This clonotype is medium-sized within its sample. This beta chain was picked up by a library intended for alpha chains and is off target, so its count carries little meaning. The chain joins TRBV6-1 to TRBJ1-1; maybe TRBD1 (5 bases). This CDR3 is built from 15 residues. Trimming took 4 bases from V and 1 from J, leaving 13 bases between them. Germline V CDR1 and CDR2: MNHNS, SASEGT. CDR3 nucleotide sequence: TGTGCCAGCAGTGTAGGGACGGGATCGAACACTGAAGCTTTCTTT. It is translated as CASSVGTGSNTEAFF.

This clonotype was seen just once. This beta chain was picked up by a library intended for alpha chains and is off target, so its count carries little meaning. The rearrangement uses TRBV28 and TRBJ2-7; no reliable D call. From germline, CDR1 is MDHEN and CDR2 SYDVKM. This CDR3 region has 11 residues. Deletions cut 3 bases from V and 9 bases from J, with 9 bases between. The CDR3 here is CASSFPDGQYF. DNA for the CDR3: TGTGCCAGCAGTTTCCCGGACGGGCAGTACTTC.

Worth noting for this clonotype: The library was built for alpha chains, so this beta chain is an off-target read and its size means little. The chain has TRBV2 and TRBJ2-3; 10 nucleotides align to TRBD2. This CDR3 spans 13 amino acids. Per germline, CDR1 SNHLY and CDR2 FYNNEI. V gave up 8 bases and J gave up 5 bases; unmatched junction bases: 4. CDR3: CASELAGGDTQYF. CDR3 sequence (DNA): TGTGCCAGCGAGTTAGCGGGAGGAGATACGCAGTATTTT.

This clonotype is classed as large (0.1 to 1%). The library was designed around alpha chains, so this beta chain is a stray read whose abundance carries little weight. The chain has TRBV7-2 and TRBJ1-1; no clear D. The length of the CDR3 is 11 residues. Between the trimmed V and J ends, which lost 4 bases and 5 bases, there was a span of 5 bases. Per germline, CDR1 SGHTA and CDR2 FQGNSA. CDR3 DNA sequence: TGTGCCAGCAGCTGGCGAACTGAAGCTTTCTTT. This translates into CASSWRTEAFF.

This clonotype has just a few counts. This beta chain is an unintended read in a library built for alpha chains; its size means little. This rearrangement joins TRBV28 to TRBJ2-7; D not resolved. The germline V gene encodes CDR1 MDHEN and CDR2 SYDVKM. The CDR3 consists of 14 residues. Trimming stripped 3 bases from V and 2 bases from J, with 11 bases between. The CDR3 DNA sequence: TGTGCCAGCAGTTTCTACGGTCCCCCCTACGAGCAGTACTTC. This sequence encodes CASSFYGPPYEQYF. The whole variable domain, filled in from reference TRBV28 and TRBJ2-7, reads DVKVTQSSRYLVKRTGEKVFLECVQDMDHENMFWYRQDPGLGLRLIYFSYDVKMKEKGDIPEGYSVSREKKERFSLILESASTNQTSMYLCASSFYGPPYEQYFGPGTRLTVT.

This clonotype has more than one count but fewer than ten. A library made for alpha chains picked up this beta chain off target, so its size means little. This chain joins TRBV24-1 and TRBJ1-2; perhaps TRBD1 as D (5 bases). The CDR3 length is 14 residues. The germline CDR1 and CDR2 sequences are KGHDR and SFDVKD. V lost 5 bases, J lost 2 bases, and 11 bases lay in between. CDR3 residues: CATSGGAENYGYTF. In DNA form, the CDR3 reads TGTGCCACCAGTGGAGGGGCAGAGAACTATGGCTACACCTTC.

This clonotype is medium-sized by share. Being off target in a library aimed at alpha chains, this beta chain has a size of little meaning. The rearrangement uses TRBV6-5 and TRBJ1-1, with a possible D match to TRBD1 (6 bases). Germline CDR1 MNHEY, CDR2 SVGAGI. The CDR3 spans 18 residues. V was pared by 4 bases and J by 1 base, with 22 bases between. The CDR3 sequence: CASSFPTGREGKNTEAFF. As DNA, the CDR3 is TGTGCCAGCAGTTTCCCGACAGGAAGGGAGGGCAAGAACACTGAAGCTTTCTTT.

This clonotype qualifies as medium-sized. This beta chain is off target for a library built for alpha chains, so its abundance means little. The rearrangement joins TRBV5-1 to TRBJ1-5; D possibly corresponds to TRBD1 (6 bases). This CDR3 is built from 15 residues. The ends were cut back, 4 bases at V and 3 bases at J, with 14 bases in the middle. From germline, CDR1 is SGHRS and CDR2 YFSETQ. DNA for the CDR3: TGCGCCAGCAGCCCTTCCGACAGGACCAATCAGCCCCAGCATTTT. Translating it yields CASSPSDRTNQPQHF.

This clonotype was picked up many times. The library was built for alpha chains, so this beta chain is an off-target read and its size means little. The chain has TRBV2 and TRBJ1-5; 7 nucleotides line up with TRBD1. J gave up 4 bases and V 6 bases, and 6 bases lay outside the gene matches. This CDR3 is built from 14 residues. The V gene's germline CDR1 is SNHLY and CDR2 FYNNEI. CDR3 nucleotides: TGTGCCAGCAGCACAGGGGAAGGGAATCAGCCCCAGCATTTT. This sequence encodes CASSTGEGNQPQHF.

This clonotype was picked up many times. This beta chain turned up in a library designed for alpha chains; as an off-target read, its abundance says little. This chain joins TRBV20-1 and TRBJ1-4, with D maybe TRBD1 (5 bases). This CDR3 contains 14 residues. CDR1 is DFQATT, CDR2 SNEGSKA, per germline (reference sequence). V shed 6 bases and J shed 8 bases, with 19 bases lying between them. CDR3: CSARKTGGGEKLFF. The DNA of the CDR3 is TGCAGTGCCAGAAAGACGGGTGGGGGAGAAAAACTGTTTTTT.

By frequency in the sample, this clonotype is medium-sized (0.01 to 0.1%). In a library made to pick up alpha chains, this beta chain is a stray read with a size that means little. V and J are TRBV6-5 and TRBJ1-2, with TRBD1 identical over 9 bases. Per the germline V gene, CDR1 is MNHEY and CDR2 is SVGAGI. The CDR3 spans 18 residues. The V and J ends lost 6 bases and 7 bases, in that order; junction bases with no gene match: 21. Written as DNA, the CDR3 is TGTGCCAGCAGCCGAAGGCTACCGGGACAGGGATCGGCGGGTGGCTACACCTTC. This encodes CASSRRLPGQGSAGGYTF.

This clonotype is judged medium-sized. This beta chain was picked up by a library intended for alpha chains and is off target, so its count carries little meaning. In nucleotides, the CDR3 is TGTGCCAGCAGCGCACGATGGACATCTCAAGAGACCCAGTACTTC. Translation gives CASSARWTSQETQYF. J is TRBJ2-5 and V is TRBV9, with D maybe TRBD1 (5 bases). The length of the CDR3 is 15 residues. CDR1 and CDR2 from the germline V gene are SGDLS and YYNGEE. V dropped 3 bases and J dropped 2 bases, with 14 bases sitting between them.

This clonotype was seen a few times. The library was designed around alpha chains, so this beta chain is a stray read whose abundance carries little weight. The chain's CDR3 is CASSKRIAGGPTDTQYF. In DNA, the CDR3 is TGTGCCAGCAGCAAAAGAATAGCGGGAGGGCCGACAGATACGCAGTATTTT. The chain is built from TRBV7-3 and TRBJ2-3, with 11 bases fitting TRBD2. The trim removed 5 bases at V and 3 bases at J, leaving 10 bases unmatched. Germline values: CDR1 SGHTA, CDR2 FQGTGA. The CDR3 totals 17 residues.

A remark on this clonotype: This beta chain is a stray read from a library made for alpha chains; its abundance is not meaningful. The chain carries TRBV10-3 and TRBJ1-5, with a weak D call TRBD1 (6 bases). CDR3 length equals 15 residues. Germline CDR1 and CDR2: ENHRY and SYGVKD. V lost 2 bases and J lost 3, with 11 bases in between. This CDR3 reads CAISETGRNNQPQHF. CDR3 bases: TGTGCCATCAGTGAGACAGGGAGGAACAATCAGCCCCAGCATTTT.

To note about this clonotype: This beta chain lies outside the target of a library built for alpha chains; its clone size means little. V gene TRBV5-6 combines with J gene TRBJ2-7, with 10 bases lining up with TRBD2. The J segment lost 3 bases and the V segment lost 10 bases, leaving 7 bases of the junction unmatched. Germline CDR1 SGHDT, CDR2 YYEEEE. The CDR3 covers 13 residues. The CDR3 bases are TGTGCCCCCTTTAGCGGGAGGTTCTACGAGCAGTACTTC. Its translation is CAPFSGRFYEQYF.

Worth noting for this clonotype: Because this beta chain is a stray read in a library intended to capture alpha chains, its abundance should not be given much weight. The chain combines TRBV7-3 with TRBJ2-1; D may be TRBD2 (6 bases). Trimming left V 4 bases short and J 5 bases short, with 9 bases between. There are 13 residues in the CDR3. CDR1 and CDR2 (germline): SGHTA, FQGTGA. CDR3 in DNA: TGTGCCAGCAGCTCGGGGGTAAACAATGAGCAGTTCTTC. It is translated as CASSSGVNNEQFF.

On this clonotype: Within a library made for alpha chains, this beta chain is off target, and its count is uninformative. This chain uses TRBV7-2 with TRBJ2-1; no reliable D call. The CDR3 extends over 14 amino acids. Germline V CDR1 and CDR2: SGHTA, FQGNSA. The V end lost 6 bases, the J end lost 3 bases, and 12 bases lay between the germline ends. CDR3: CASRSRSVYNEQFF. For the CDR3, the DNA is TGTGCCAGCAGGTCTAGATCGGTCTACAATGAGCAGTTCTTC.

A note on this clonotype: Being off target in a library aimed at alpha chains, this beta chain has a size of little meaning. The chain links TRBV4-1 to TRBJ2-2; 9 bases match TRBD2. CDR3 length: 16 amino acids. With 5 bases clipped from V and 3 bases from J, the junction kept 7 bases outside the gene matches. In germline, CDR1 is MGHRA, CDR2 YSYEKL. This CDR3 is CASSEVAGAYTGELFF. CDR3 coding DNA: TGCGCCAGCAGCGAAGTAGCGGGAGCATACACCGGGGAGCTGTTTTTT.